Listed below are T cell receptor beta chains from one sample, sequenced in a study of cytomegalovirus exposure and HLA in healthy donors. Profiling relied on immunoSEQ multiplex PCR, and the TCRdb table lists in-frame clones only, not all of them. The sample lists roughly 190,000 clones; around three quarters were seen once. Sequenced sample: PBMCs. These receptors came from a woman aged 25 to 39 in good health and CMV-seropositive. The CDR3 runs from the conserved cysteine through the conserved F or W. A D gene is named only where the DNA matches it firmly. The size of a clone is reported for some rows only, either as once, few or many, or as a class for expanded clones.

J | V | D | size | DNA | CDR3
TRBJ1-1 | TRBV13 | TRBD1 | NA | TGTGCCAGCAGCATGGGACAGGGCGACACTGAAGCTTTCTTT | CASSMGQGDTEAFF
TRBJ1-4 | TRBV19 | NA | NA | TGTGCCAGTAGTATGAATGGGGCAGCCCTCAATGAAAAACTGTTTTTT | CASSMNGAALNEKLFF
TRBJ1-2 | TRBV15 | NA | NA | TGTGCCACCAGCACCCGCTATGGCTACACCTTC | CATSTRYGYTF
TRBJ2-2 | TRBV11-3 | TRBD2 | NA | TGTGCCAGCAGTCGTAGCGGGGAGGCCACCGGGGAGCTGTTTTTT | CASSRSGEATGELFF
TRBJ2-7 | TRBV19 | TRBD2 | few | TGTGCCAGTAGTATAGATTTCACTAGCGGCTTAAACTACGAGCAGTACTTC | CASSIDFTSGLNYEQYF
TRBJ2-2 | TRBV5-1 | TRBD2 | NA | TGCGCCAGCAGCTTGGCCCTAGCGGGAGCGGCCGGGGAGCTGTTTTTT | CASSLALAGAAGELFF
TRBJ1-2 | TRBV30 | TRBD1 | few | TGTGCCTGGGGGGGGGACAGGCCGTATGGCTACACCTTC | CAWGGDRPYGYTF
TRBJ1-1 | TRBV7-9 | NA | NA | TGTGCCAGCAGCTCTCGGAACACTGAAGCTTTCTTT | CASSSRNTEAFF
TRBJ1-5 | TRBV6-5 | TRBD1 | NA | TGTGCCAGCAGTTCGGGACAGTATAGCAATCAGCCCCAGCATTTT | CASSSGQYSNQPQHF
TRBJ2-2 | TRBV19 | TRBD2 | NA | TGTGCCAGTAGTAAACCCTTGGGACTAGCGGGAGTGGCCGGGGAGCTGTTTTTT | CASSKPLGLAGVAGELFF
TRBJ2-7 | TRBV29-1 | NA | NA | TGCAGCGCCGTTACAGGGCCCTACGAGCAGTACTTC | CSAVTGPYEQYF
TRBJ2-1 | TRBV7-9 | NA | NA | TGTGCCAGCAGAACCGGGACAAGCTCCTACAATGAGCAGTTCTTC | CASRTGTSSYNEQFF
TRBJ1-3 | TRBV19 | NA | NA | TGTGCCAGTAGTCTGCGACAGGAATGGAACACCATATATTTT | CASSLRQEWNTIYF
TRBJ2-2 | TRBV11-2 | TRBD2 | NA | TGTGCCAGCAGCTTAGTCATGGGCGGGAGGAACACCGGGGAGCTGTTTTTT | CASSLVMGGRNTGELFF
TRBJ2-3 | TRBV15 | TRBD1 | NA | TGTGCCACCAGCAAAAGGGTGGGACAGGGCCCAGATACGCAGTATTTT | CATSKRVGQGPDTQYF
TRBJ2-1 | TRBV27 | NA | NA | TGTGCCAGCAGTTCGGCTGGAGCCTACAATGAGCAGTTCTTC | CASSSAGAYNEQFF
TRBJ1-2 | TRBV29-1 | TRBD1 | NA | TGCAGCGTTGAAGTAGGTGGACAGGATTACTATGGCTACACCTTC | CSVEVGGQDYYGYTF
TRBJ2-5 | TRBV29-1 | NA | NA | TGCAGCGTGGACCTAGGGCTTTGCGGGGAGACCCAGTACTTC | CSVDLGLCGETQYF
TRBJ1-1 | TRBV7-8 | TRBD1 | NA | TGTGCCAGCAGCCCCCGGGACAGATACACTGAAGCTTTCTTT | CASSPRDRYTEAFF
TRBJ2-7 | TRBV4-3 | TRBD2 | NA | TGCGCCAGCAGCCGGCTAGCGGGAGAGTACTCCTACGAGCAGTACTTC | CASSRLAGEYSYEQYF
TRBJ2-5 | TRBV5-1 | TRBD2 | once | TGCGCCAGCAGCTTGGAACTAGCGGGGGAGACCCAGTACTTC | CASSLELAGETQYF
TRBJ2-3 | TRBV5-6 | NA | NA | TGTGCCAGCAGCTTAAGACAGACCACAGATACGCAGTATTTT | CASSLRQTTDTQYF
TRBJ2-7 | TRBV5-4 | NA | NA | TGTGCCAGCAGCGGCGGACTGGAACCCTACGAGCAGTACTTC | CASSGGLEPYEQYF
TRBJ1-2 | TRBV7-9 | TRBD1 | few | TGTGCCAGCAGCTCCCTCAAGGGGGCTTCTCCTGGAGGCGGCTACACCTTC | CASSSLKGASPGGGYTF
TRBJ1-2 | TRBV28 | NA | NA | TGTGCCAGCACCATGGGCCTCGGATTCTACTATGGCTACACCTTC | CASTMGLGFYYGYTF
TRBJ2-3 | TRBV19 | TRBD2 | NA | TGTGCCAGTAGTCTATTTAGGACTAGCGGTACCACAGATACGCAGTATTTT | CASSLFRTSGTTDTQYF
TRBJ1-1 | TRBV11-2 | NA | NA | TGTGCCAGCAGCCATAACAATCTGGAAGCTTTCTTT | CASSHNNLEAFF
TRBJ1-2 | TRBV9 | NA | NA | TGTGCCAGCAGCGTAGCTGGGGACACGTCCTATGGCTACACCTTC | CASSVAGDTSYGYTF
TRBJ1-2 | TRBV27 | NA | many | TGTGCCAGCAGTTTATCCAACGGAGCTAACTATGGCTACACCTTC | CASSLSNGANYGYTF
TRBJ1-3 | TRBV4-3 | NA | NA | TGCGCCAGCAGCCAAGATCTACCCGGACAGCTGGATGGAAACACCATATATTTT | CASSQDLPGQLDGNTIYF
TRBJ2-5 | TRBV7-2 | TRBD2 | NA | TGTGCCAGCAGCTTAGACCTAGCGGGGCGGGAGACCCAGTACTTC | CASSLDLAGRETQYF
TRBJ1-5 | TRBV7-9 | NA | NA | TGTGCCAGCAGCTCCACAGGGCAGCCCCAGCATTTT | CASSSTGQPQHF
TRBJ2-2 | TRBV6-4 | NA | once | TGTGCCAGCAGTGACCTGGGGGGGGCCACTTTCGGGGAGCTGTTTTTT | CASSDLGGATFGELFF
TRBJ1-1 | TRBV7-2 | NA | NA | TGTGCCAGCAGCTTGGGGGGTAGGTCTGAAGCTTTCTTT | CASSLGGRSEAFF
TRBJ2-3 | TRBV7-2 | TRBD2 | NA | TGTGCCAGCAGCTTAGTCCGCGTTAGCGGGAGTCGCACAGATACGCAGTATTTT | CASSLVRVSGSRTDTQYF
TRBJ1-1 | TRBV28 | TRBD1 | NA | TGTGCCAGCAGCCAGACAGGGTTTACTGAAGCTTTCTTT | CASSQTGFTEAFF
TRBJ1-1 | TRBV5-1 | TRBD1 | NA | TGCGCCAGCAGCCCCTCCCCCGGGACAGGGGGCTCCAACACTGAAGCTTTCTTT | CASSPSPGTGGSNTEAFF
TRBJ1-5 | TRBV4-3 | NA | NA | TGCGCCAGCAGCCAAGAAGCCAGGGTACAGCCCCAGCATTTT | CASSQEARVQPQHF
TRBJ2-7 | TRBV5-1 | TRBD1 | NA | TGCGCCAGCAGCTCGACAGGGAGCTCCTACGAGCAGTACTTC | CASSSTGSSYEQYF
TRBJ2-5 | TRBV10-3 | TRBD1 | NA | TGTGCCATCAGTGGACAGGGCCGTGGGGAGACCCAGTACTTC | CAISGQGRGETQYF
TRBJ2-5 | TRBV28 | TRBD2 | NA | TGTGCCAGCAGACCCGGGACTAGCGTGGAGACCCAGTACTTC | CASRPGTSVETQYF
TRBJ1-3 | TRBV10-3 | TRBD1 | NA | TGTGCCATCAGTGAGCTTACAGGGGCCTTCTCTGGAAACACCATATATTTT | CAISELTGAFSGNTIYF
TRBJ1-2 | TRBV5-1 | NA | NA | TGCGCCAGCAGCTTAACCTCAGATTATGGCTACACCTTC | CASSLTSDYGYTF
TRBJ2-2 | TRBV14 | NA | NA | TGTGCCAGCAGCCCTAGAGGCACCGGGGAGCTGTTTTTT | CASSPRGTGELFF